This T cell receptor (beta chain) is from a study of T cell responses to AZD1222 COVID-19 vaccine. Clones were read by immunoSEQ multiplex PCR, and TCRdb kept only the in-frame ones, dropping some. The sample records about 110,000 clones, 87% being singletons. Germline values: CDR1 MNHNY, CDR2 SVGAGI (reference sequence). This CDR3 region has 12 residues. V was pared by 2 bases and J by 5 bases, with 5 bases between. The material was peripheral blood, obtained 28 days after the second AZD1222 dose. This receptor was obtained from an adult who received the AZD1222 COVID-19 vaccine. The chain has TRBV6-6 and TRBJ2-3; D ambiguous. CDR3 bases: TGTGCCAGCAGTTACAATCAAGATACGCAGTATTTT. Translating gives CASSYNQDTQYF.